A single sample is the source of the 20 T cell receptor beta chains below, sequenced in a study of blood T cells in healthy people across ages. A second PCR, run for roughly 7 to 12 cycles, used a sample-barcoded 5' primer plus a J-beta primer mix. MiXCR, applied by TCRdb to the 5' RACE reads, yields one record per CDR3 protein. The table includes about 1.8 million distinct CDR3 sequences, approximately 50% detected once. Sequences were obtained from blood. The receptors derive from a woman in her thirties or forties in good health.

In this sample, this clonotype turned up many times. The V call is TRBV6-1, the J call TRBJ2-3; D tentatively reads TRBD1 or TRBD2 (5 bases each). Looked up from germline, CDR1 is MNHNS and CDR2 is SASEGT. Trimming removed 3 bases at V and 4 bases at J, with 11 bases between. The CDR3 length is 14 residues. The CDR3 loop reads CASSEGEQADTQYF. The CDR3 DNA sequence: TGTGCCAGCAGTGAGGGGGAACAAGCAGATACGCAGTATTTT.

The chain employs TRBV20-1 and TRBJ2-4, with TRBD1 matching over 8 bases. CDR3 size: 15 residues. Germline V CDR1 and CDR2: DFQATT, SNEGSKA (reference sequence). The junction had 10 bases not matched to a gene; V was cut back by 3 bases and J by 6 bases. This CDR3 is CSARGATGEPNIQYF. CDR3 nucleotides: TGCAGTGCTAGGGGGGCGACAGGGGAGCCAAACATTCAGTACTTC.

The rearrangement joins TRBV13 to TRBJ2-7, with D uncertain. V was pared by 5 bases and J by 0 bases, with 11 bases between. CDR3 size: 14 residues. The germline V gene encodes CDR1 PRHDT and CDR2 FYEKMQ (reference sequence). For the CDR3, the DNA is TGTGCCAGCAGCGGCCGCACGCGCTCCTACGAGCAGTACTTC. This sequence encodes CASSGRTRSYEQYF.

This chain links TRBV29-1 with TRBJ2-3, with a tentative D call TRBD2 (5 bases). The CDR3 extends over 14 amino acids. The germline V gene has CDR1 SQVTM and CDR2 ANQGSEA. The germline V and J ends were trimmed by 3 bases and 3 bases, with 13 bases remaining between them. This chain's CDR3 is CSVDRGVRTDTQYF. For the CDR3, the DNA is TGCAGCGTTGACCGGGGAGTAAGGACAGATACGCAGTATTTT.

This chain links TRBV28 with TRBJ1-5; D perhaps matches TRBD1 (5 bases). Deletions cut 6 bases from V and 4 bases from J, with 10 bases between. The length of the CDR3 is 13 residues. CDR1 is MDHEN, CDR2 SYDVKM, per germline. CDR3 residues: CASRGLGNQPQHF. The CDR3, as DNA: TGTGCCAGCAGGGGGCTGGGAAATCAGCCCCAGCATTTT.

This clonotype was counted between two and nine times. Its ends do not fully match the called genes, so a read error is possible. The chain recombines TRBV2 with TRBJ2-5, with a tentative D call TRBD2 (5 bases). There are 13 residues in the CDR3. Germline CDR1 and CDR2: SNHLY and FYNNEI. This chain's CDR3 is CASSGSSRETQYF. In DNA form, the CDR3 reads TGTGCCAGCAGTGGTAGCAGTAGGGAGACTCAGTACTTC.

CDR3 region: CASSGPPRGVVKNIQYF. In DNA form, the CDR3 reads TGTGCCAGCAGCGGACCACCGCGGGGGGTGGTCAAAAACATTCAGTACTTC. The chain combines TRBV7-8 with TRBJ2-4, with 8 bases lining up with TRBD2. The length of the CDR3 is 17 residues. The J segment lost 3 bases and the V segment lost 5 bases, leaving 12 bases of the junction unmatched. Germline CDR1 and CDR2: SGHVS and FQNEAQ.

This clonotype occurred a few times. This chain links TRBV27 with TRBJ2-5; D may be TRBD1 or TRBD2 (5 bases each). V was clipped by 0 bases and J by 7 bases, with 18 bases between them. The CDR3 is 16 residues long. Germline V CDR1 and CDR2: MNHEY, SMNVEV (reference sequence). The CDR3 DNA reads as TGTGCCAGCAGTTTATCCAGGGCGGCGGCACGGGGGACCCAGTACTTC. Translation gives CASSLSRAAARGTQYF.

This clonotype was observed a handful of times. The genes are TRBV7-2 and TRBJ2-1, with TRBD2 matching 8 bases. Gene TRBJ2-7 matches the end of the DNA better, so the J call may be wrong. The CDR3 consists of 15 residues. In germline, CDR1 is SGHTA, CDR2 FQGNSA. The CDR3 sequence: CASSSSGGAYNEQYF. The CDR3 nucleotides are TGTGCCAGCAGCTCGTCCGGGGGGGCCTACAATGAGCAGTACTTC.

V gene TRBV6-2 or TRBV6-3 combines with J gene TRBJ2-1; TRBD2 is a possible D gene (5 bases). Germline-derived CDR1 and CDR2 are MNHEY and SVGEGT. The CDR3 loop spans 17 amino acids. Trimming pared 6 bases from V and 0 bases from J, leaving 18 bases between. This chain's CDR3 is CASSSLGLGDSYNEQFF. CDR3 nucleotide sequence: TGTGCCAGCAGCTCCCTTGGGTTGGGAGACTCCTACAATGAGCAGTTCTTC.

CDR3 in DNA: TGTGCCAGCAGCTTAGCGTTAGGTACTAGCGGGGCACCTGTAGGAGCCTACGAGCAGTACTTC. The encoded protein is CASSLALGTSGAPVGAYEQYF. The chain recombines TRBV7-2 with TRBJ2-7, with 10 bases aligning to TRBD2. The length of the CDR3 is 21 residues. The germline V gene encodes CDR1 SGHTA and CDR2 FQGNSA. After removal of 0 bases from V and 2 bases from J, the junction contained 19 bases not matched to a gene.

The J gene is TRBJ2-3, the V gene TRBV6-2 or TRBV6-3; D remains unclear. The CDR3 extends over 13 amino acids. In germline, CDR1 is MNHEY, CDR2 SVGEGT. Trimming shortened V by 4 bases and J by 8 bases, and 13 bases separated the two germline ends. CDR3 nucleotides: TGTGCCAGCAGTTCATCTACTACCCTTACGCAGTATTTT. Residues: CASSSSTTLTQYF.

This sequence joins TRBV29-1 and TRBJ2-3, with 9 bases aligning to TRBD1. CDR3 size: 14 residues. The germline V gene encodes CDR1 SQVTM and CDR2 ANQGSEA. V shed 6 bases, J shed 0 bases, and the junction held 4 bases outside the gene matches. CDR3 sequence (DNA): TGCAGCGTCGGACAGGGGACAAGCACAGATACGCAGTATTTT. Its protein is CSVGQGTSTDTQYF.

The chain couples TRBV20-1 to TRBJ2-3; D ambiguous. Trimming removed 3 bases from V and 4 bases from J, with 11 bases in between. This CDR3 has 13 residues. Germline V gene data show CDR1 as DFQATT and CDR2 as SNEGSKA (reference sequence). The CDR3 DNA reads as TGCAGTGCTAGGGGTTCCGTATCAGATACGCAGTATTTT. Encoded protein: CSARGSVSDTQYF.

This clonotype was detected ten times or more. V gene TRBV20-1 combines with J gene TRBJ2-1; TRBD1 might be the D (6 bases). The germline V gene encodes CDR1 DFQATT and CDR2 SNEGSKA (reference sequence). The CDR3 length is 14 residues. V gave up 5 bases and J gave up 1 base, with 12 bases separating them. Written as DNA, the CDR3 is TGCAGTGCTCAAACAGGGATTTCCTACAATGAGCAGTTCTTC. Its translation: CSAQTGISYNEQFF.

DNA for the CDR3: TGTGCCAGCAGCTTAGAAGGGGCCGGGGGAAACACCATATATTTT. This encodes CASSLEGAGGNTIYF. The chain employs TRBV7-2 and TRBJ1-3; TRBD1 might be the D (5 bases). The CDR3 runs to 15 residues. Between the trimmed V and J ends, which lost 1 base and 4 bases, there was a span of 11 bases. The germline V gene encodes CDR1 SGHTA and CDR2 FQGNSA. Supplemented by reference TRBV7-2 and TRBJ1-3, the full variable domain reads GAGVSQSPSNKVTEKGKDVELRCDPISGHTALYWYRQSLGQGLEFLIYFQGNSAPDKSGLPSDRFSAERTGGSVSTLTIQRTQQEDSAVYLCASSLEGAGGNTIYFGEGSWLTVV.

This chain connects TRBV7-9 to TRBJ2-7, with TRBD1 as a possible D gene (5 bases). The CDR3 runs 19 residues. V was cut by 0 bases and J by 0 bases, with 21 bases left in between. CDR1 and CDR2 from the germline V gene are SEHNR and FQNEAQ (reference sequence). CDR3 loop: CASSLASARGSRYSYEQYF. The DNA for the CDR3 is TGTGCCAGCAGCTTAGCTTCCGCTAGGGGCAGCAGGTACTCCTACGAGCAGTACTTC.

The chain links TRBV9 to TRBJ2-1; TRBD2 matches at 7 bases. From germline, CDR1 is SGDLS and CDR2 YYNGEE. This CDR3 is 16 amino acids long. V trimming: 0 bases; J trimming: 2 bases; junction bases outside the gene matches: 5. The DNA for the CDR3 is TGTGCCAGCAGCGTAGGTGGTAGCGGGCCCTACAATGAGCAGTTCTTC. Residues: CASSVGGSGPYNEQFF.

This chain links TRBV9 with TRBJ1-1, with 9 bases matching TRBD1. The J segment lost 6 bases and the V segment lost 2 bases, leaving 8 bases of the junction unmatched. The length of the CDR3 is 15 residues. Germline V gene sequence: CDR1 SGDLS, CDR2 YYNGEE. The CDR3 region has the DNA TGTGCCAGCAGCGTGTCCCGGGACAGGGCCGCTGAAGCTTTCTTT. Translating it yields CASSVSRDRAAEAFF.

There are a few counts of this clonotype. The rearrangement links TRBV12-3 or TRBV12-4 to TRBJ2-5; 11 nucleotides match TRBD2. The ends lost 1 base at V and 2 bases at J; junction bases unmatched: 3. The CDR3 runs to 16 residues. The CDR3 nucleotides are TGTGCCAGCAGTTTAGGGGGACTAGCGGAACAAGAGACCCAGTACTTC. This translates into CASSLGGLAEQETQYF.